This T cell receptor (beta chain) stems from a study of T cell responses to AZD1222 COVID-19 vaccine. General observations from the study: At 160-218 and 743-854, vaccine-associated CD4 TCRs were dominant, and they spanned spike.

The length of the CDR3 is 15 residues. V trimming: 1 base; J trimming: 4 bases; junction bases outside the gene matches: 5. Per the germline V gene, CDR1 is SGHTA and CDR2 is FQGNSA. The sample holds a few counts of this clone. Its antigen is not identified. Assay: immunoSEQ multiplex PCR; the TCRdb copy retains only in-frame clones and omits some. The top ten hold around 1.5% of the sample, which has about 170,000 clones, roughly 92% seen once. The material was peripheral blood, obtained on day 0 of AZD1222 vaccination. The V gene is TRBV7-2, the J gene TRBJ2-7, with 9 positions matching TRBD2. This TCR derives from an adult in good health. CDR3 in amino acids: CASSLDSGRWYEQYF. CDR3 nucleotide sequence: TGTGCCAGCAGCTTAGACAGCGGGAGGTGGTACGAGCAGTACTTC.